This is a list of T cell receptor beta chains from one sample in a study of T cell repertoires in cytomegalovirus infection. What these receptors recognize is not known. TCRdb called the reads again in MiXCR, with one record for every CDR3 protein. The sample shows some 700,000 distinct CDR3 sequences, around 30% of them seen only once. The source material was cultured PBMCs, sampled from culture after CMV antigen stimulation. These TCRs come from a human donor in good health (CMV status not recorded). Some clones in this sample may be carry-over from other donors' samples. Both conserved end residues are part of each CDR3. A D gene is named only where the DNA matches it firmly. Where a row states a size, it is once, few, many or the class of an expanded clone; other rows omit it.

clone_size: -
v_call: TRBV20-1
d_call: -
j_call: TRBJ2-1
cdr3_nt: TGCAGTGCTTACCGGGACTCGACCGTCGGTGAGCAGTTCTTC
cdr3_aa: CSAYRDSTVGEQFF

clone_size: few
v_call: TRBV27
d_call: -
j_call: TRBJ2-5
cdr3_nt: TGTGCCAGCAGCCCGGGGTGGAAGTACCAAGAGACCCAGTACTTC
cdr3_aa: CASSPGWKYQETQYF

clone_size: few
v_call: TRBV5-4
d_call: -
j_call: TRBJ1-6
cdr3_nt: TGTGCCAGCAGCTTGGTGGGGTCCAATTCACCCCTCCACTTT
cdr3_aa: CASSLVGSNSPLHF

clone_size: -
v_call: TRBV7-2
d_call: -
j_call: TRBJ2-7
cdr3_nt: TGTGCCAGCAGCTTTTTCGGGGGGCTATTCGAGCAGTACTTC
cdr3_aa: CASSFFGGLFEQYF

clone_size: -
v_call: TRBV24-1
d_call: -
j_call: TRBJ2-3
cdr3_nt: TGTGCCACCAGTGATAGAGGACAGTCAGATACGCAGTATTTT
cdr3_aa: CATSDRGQSDTQYF

clone_size: few
v_call: TRBV6-2/TRBV6-3
d_call: -
j_call: TRBJ2-1
cdr3_nt: TGTGCCAGCAGTTACCGAGGAGTTGGGGTTGGTTTCTCCTACAATGAGCAGTTCTTC
cdr3_aa: CASSYRGVGVGFSYNEQFF

clone_size: -
v_call: TRBV20-1
d_call: -
j_call: TRBJ1-6
cdr3_nt: TGCAGTGCTAGAGATACCAGCTCCTATAATTCACCCCTCCACTTT
cdr3_aa: CSARDTSSYNSPLHF

clone_size: -
v_call: TRBV18
d_call: TRBD1
j_call: TRBJ2-7
cdr3_nt: TGTGCCAGCTCACCACCGGTGTTAAACAGGGGGCACGACGAGCAGTACTTC
cdr3_aa: CASSPPVLNRGHDEQYF

clone_size: -
v_call: TRBV4-1
d_call: TRBD1
j_call: TRBJ2-5
cdr3_nt: TGTGCCAGCAGCAAGGGGACAGGCGGAGAGACCCAGTACTTC
cdr3_aa: CASSKGTGGETQYF

clone_size: -
v_call: TRBV11-2
d_call: TRBD2
j_call: TRBJ2-3
cdr3_nt: TGTGCCAGCAGCCTTAGCGGGAGTGCTGGTACGCAGTATTTT
cdr3_aa: CASSLSGSAGTQYF

clone_size: -
v_call: TRBV20-1
d_call: -
j_call: TRBJ1-2
cdr3_nt: TGCAGTGCTGCCGCCTTGCGGTCCCCCCGCTACACCTTC
cdr3_aa: CSAAALRSPRYTF

clone_size: -
v_call: TRBV4-3
d_call: TRBD2
j_call: TRBJ2-4
cdr3_nt: TGCGCCAGCAGCCAGTACAGCGGGAGGCTCAACATTCAGTACTTC
cdr3_aa: CASSQYSGRLNIQYF

clone_size: -
v_call: TRBV2
d_call: TRBD1
j_call: TRBJ1-1
cdr3_nt: TGTGCCAGCAGTGGTCAGGGGGCAAGAAACACTGAAGCTTTCTTT
cdr3_aa: CASSGQGARNTEAFF

clone_size: -
v_call: TRBV7-9
d_call: -
j_call: TRBJ1-6
cdr3_nt: TGTGCCAGCAGTTCCCCAGGGGAGGGCTACAATTCACCCCTCCACTTT
cdr3_aa: CASSSPGEGYNSPLHF

clone_size: -
v_call: TRBV10-2
d_call: TRBD2
j_call: TRBJ2-1
cdr3_nt: TGCGCCAGCATAAGGCTAGCGGATTACAATGAGCAGTTCTTC
cdr3_aa: CASIRLADYNEQFF

clone_size: few
v_call: TRBV4-1
d_call: -
j_call: TRBJ1-2
cdr3_nt: TGCGCCAGCAGCCCGAGCAAGGGCGCTAACTATGGCTACACCTTC
cdr3_aa: CASSPSKGANYGYTF

clone_size: -
v_call: TRBV4-1
d_call: TRBD1
j_call: TRBJ1-2
cdr3_nt: TGCGCCAGCAGCCCAGGACAGGGGGCTTCTAACTATGGCTACACCTTC
cdr3_aa: CASSPGQGASNYGYTF

clone_size: -
v_call: TRBV12-3/TRBV12-4
d_call: TRBD1
j_call: TRBJ2-1
cdr3_nt: TGTGCCAGCAGGGGGACAGGGTTTGGAGGGAATGAGCAGTTCTTC
cdr3_aa: CASRGTGFGGNEQFF

clone_size: few
v_call: TRBV7-2
d_call: TRBD2
j_call: TRBJ2-5
cdr3_nt: TGTGCCAGCAGTCCGCGGGCGGGAGTGGGAGAGACCCAGTACTTC
cdr3_aa: CASSPRAGVGETQYF

clone_size: few
v_call: TRBV7-8
d_call: -
j_call: TRBJ2-5
cdr3_nt: TGTGCCAGCAGCTTGGGGATGGGGCGAGAGACCCAGTACTTC
cdr3_aa: CASSLGMGRETQYF

clone_size: -
v_call: TRBV5-4
d_call: -
j_call: TRBJ2-3
cdr3_nt: TGTGCCAGCAGCTTTGAGGGGGGGTCAGATACGCAGTATTTT
cdr3_aa: CASSFEGGSDTQYF

clone_size: few
v_call: TRBV11-3
d_call: TRBD2
j_call: TRBJ2-5
cdr3_nt: TGTGCCAGCAGCTTATCCGAGCGGGAGGACCAGTACTTC
cdr3_aa: CASSLSEREDQYF

clone_size: few
v_call: TRBV2
d_call: -
j_call: TRBJ1-1
cdr3_nt: TGTGCCAGCAGTGGACAGAGGAACACTGAAGCTTTCTTT
cdr3_aa: CASSGQRNTEAFF

clone_size: -
v_call: TRBV6-5
d_call: TRBD1
j_call: TRBJ1-5
cdr3_nt: TGTGCCAGCGGGGTTGGGACAGGGAATCAGCCCCAGCATTTT
cdr3_aa: CASGVGTGNQPQHF

clone_size: few
v_call: TRBV19
d_call: -
j_call: TRBJ1-1
cdr3_nt: TGTGCCAGTAGTATGGCCCTTACTGAAGCTTTCTTT
cdr3_aa: CASSMALTEAFF